This T cell receptor beta chain comes out of a study of T cells in Graves' hyperthyroidism and ophthalmopathy. Amplification targeted TCR beta CDR3 regions from RNA transcripts. The primer set for the first-round RT-PCR of the TCR CDR3 was HTBI. TCRdb passed the multiplex PCR reads through MiXCR, listing each CDR3 protein once. The sample records over 500,000 distinct CDR3 sequences, 40% to 55% being singletons. Clinicians diagnosed patients from clinical symptoms, serum thyroxine and TRAb, thyroid ultrasound and orbital computed tomography. The CDR3 runs to 12 residues. Germline V gene data show CDR1 as SQVTM and CDR2 as ANQGSEA. The germline V and J ends were trimmed by 8 bases and 0 bases, with 10 bases remaining between them. Study outcomes and limitations: Most thyroid clonotypes expanded above 0.001 were also detected in blood. The model predicted ophthalmopathy a median around 6.5 months before onset.

Concerning this clonotype itself: What it binds is unknown.

The rearrangement joins TRBV29-1 to TRBJ2-5; D could derive from TRBD1 or TRBD2 (6 bases each). Sequenced material: peripheral blood or thyroid tissue (not recorded which). This TCR derives from an adult woman with Graves' disease, either hyperthyroidism or ophthalmopathy (not recorded which). The CDR3 DNA sequence: TGCAGCTGCGGGGACAACCAAGAGACCCAGTACTTC. Translated, it gives CSCGDNQETQYF.